This entry lists 9 T cell receptor beta chains sequenced from one sample in a study of T cell repertoires in cytomegalovirus infection. Their antigens remain unidentified. TCRdb ran MiXCR on the reads and lists one entry per CDR3 protein. The table has fewer than 850,000 distinct CDR3 sequences, 25% to 35% seen once; the top ten hold around 12%. Sequenced material: cultured CD8+ T cells from PBMCs, taken from culture after CMV antigen stimulation. The receptors originated from a human donor in good health (CMV status not recorded). Some clones in this sample may be carry-over from other donors' samples.

V and J are TRBV12-3 or TRBV12-4 and TRBJ2-7; D remains unclear. The CDR3 has 13 residues. Trimming stripped 2 bases from V and 0 bases from J, with 5 bases between. In DNA form, the CDR3 reads TGTGCCAGCAGTTTAAAAGGCTCCTACGAGCAGTACGTC. Protein product: CASSLKGSYEQYV.

This clonotype was recorded a few times. The gene calls are TRBV2 and TRBJ1-2, with TRBD1 as a possible D gene (6 bases). The germline gives CDR1 SNHLY, CDR2 FYNNEI. The V gene lost 2 bases and the J gene lost 8 bases, with 21 bases spanning the gap. CDR3 length equals 16 residues. The CDR3 spells CASSERGSGTVGGYTF. CDR3 in DNA: TGTGCCAGCAGTGAAAGGGGGTCCGGGACGGTGGGCGGCTACACCTTC.

V and J are TRBV5-8 and TRBJ2-3; unclear D gene. The CDR3 runs to 17 residues. Per the germline V gene, CDR1 is SGHTS and CDR2 is YDEGEE. V lost 0 bases and J 2 bases, leaving 16 bases between the germline ends. The CDR3 DNA sequence: TGTGCCAGCAGCTTGGATCAGCCCAGTACCTACACAGATACGCAGTATTTT. Its protein product is CASSLDQPSTYTDTQYF.

CDR3 protein: CASSRLDPAVSTNEKLFF. CDR3 nucleotide sequence: TGTGCCAGCAGTCGACTGGATCCTGCCGTATCAACTAATGAAAAACTGTTTTTT. The genes are TRBV6-6 and TRBJ1-4; no definite D call. The CDR3 is 18 amino acids. CDR1 and CDR2 (germline): MNHNY, SVGAGI (reference sequence). V was trimmed by 5 bases and J by 0 bases, leaving 19 bases between them.

The chain is built from TRBV3-1 and TRBJ1-6; no definite D call. Trimming stripped 1 base from V and 6 bases from J, with 7 bases between. This CDR3 is 14 amino acids long. Germline CDR1 is LGHDT and CDR2 is YNNKEL (reference sequence). In DNA form, the CDR3 reads TGTGCCAGCAGCCAAGTCGAGCTTAATTCACCCCTCCACTTT. It specifies CASSQVELNSPLHF. Together with reference TRBV3-1 and TRBJ1-6, the CDR3 gives the full variable domain: DTAVSQTPKYLVTQMGNDKSIKCEQNLGHDTMYWYKQDSKKFLKIMFSYNNKELIINETVPNRFSPKSPDKAHLNLHINSLELGDSAVYFCASSQVELNSPLHFGNGTRLTVT.

This rearrangement joins TRBV6-1 to TRBJ2-1; 16 bases are a match to TRBD2. J lost 6 bases, V lost 3 bases, and 5 bases had no gene match. The CDR3 consists of 17 residues. Germline V CDR1 and CDR2: MNHNS, SASEGT. This CDR3 reads CASSEGLAGGPVNEQFF. CDR3 nucleotides: TGTGCCAGCAGTGAGGGACTAGCGGGGGGGCCTGTCAATGAGCAGTTCTTC.

The rearrangement uses TRBV4-1 and TRBJ1-1; D uncertain. The CDR3 consists of 12 residues. V shed 0 bases and J shed 5 bases, with 4 bases lying between them. Germline CDR1 MGHRA, CDR2 YSYEKL. The CDR3 protein is CASSQDGTEAFF. CDR3 bases: TGCGCCAGCAGCCAAGATGGGACTGAAGCTTTCTTT.

The chain has TRBV7-6 and TRBJ1-1; maybe TRBD1 (5 bases). The CDR3 is 13 amino acids. Trimming removed 2 bases at V and 10 bases at J, with 14 bases between. CDR1 is SGHVS, CDR2 FNYEAQ, per germline. The CDR3: CASSLSSGRGAFF. The DNA for the CDR3 is TGTGCCAGCAGCTTATCCTCAGGGAGGGGAGCTTTCTTT.

The table lists this clonotype with a few counts. This chain joins TRBV11-2 and TRBJ1-1; possibly TRBD1 for D (5 bases). This CDR3 has 14 amino acids. Trimming stripped 3 bases from V and 3 bases from J, with 11 bases between. Germline CDR1 SGHAT, CDR2 FQNNGV. Here the CDR3 reads CASSFWGEDTEAFF. Here the CDR3 DNA reads TGTGCCAGCAGCTTTTGGGGGGAAGACACTGAAGCTTTCTTT.